Only one count was recorded for the clone carrying this TCR beta chain. Its antigen is currently unknown. DNA at around 210 ng, roughly 27,000 T cell genomes, went into sorted-subset replicate PCRs. Measured with immunoSEQ multiplex PCR; TCRdb has only the in-frame clones, and not every one. This repertoire shows millions of clones, roughly 94% found once; its top ten account for about 1.1%. The CDR3 contains 16 residues. CDR1 SGDLS and CDR2 YYNGEE come from the germline V gene. The ends were cut back, 1 base at V and 5 bases at J, with 19 bases in the middle. CD45RO-negative, CCR7-positively selected cells formed the naive CD8 fraction, excluding terminally differentiated effector memory CD45RA+ cells. Adult donors, all healthy and HIV-negative, had no recent acute infections or vaccinations. The record originates from a study of shared clonotypes between healthy human individuals. The study, taken as a whole, reports: Larger richness was generally estimated for naive than memory subsets.

The genes are TRBV9 and TRBJ2-7, with D perhaps given as TRBD1 or TRBD2 (6 bases each). Specimen: naive CD8+ T cells sorted from blood. The TCR comes from a man aged 18 to 29 in good health. The CDR3 DNA sequence: TGTGCCAGCAGCGTACAAGGGGGAGGTCCCCTCGACGAGCAGTACTTC. Protein product: CASSVQGGGPLDEQYF.